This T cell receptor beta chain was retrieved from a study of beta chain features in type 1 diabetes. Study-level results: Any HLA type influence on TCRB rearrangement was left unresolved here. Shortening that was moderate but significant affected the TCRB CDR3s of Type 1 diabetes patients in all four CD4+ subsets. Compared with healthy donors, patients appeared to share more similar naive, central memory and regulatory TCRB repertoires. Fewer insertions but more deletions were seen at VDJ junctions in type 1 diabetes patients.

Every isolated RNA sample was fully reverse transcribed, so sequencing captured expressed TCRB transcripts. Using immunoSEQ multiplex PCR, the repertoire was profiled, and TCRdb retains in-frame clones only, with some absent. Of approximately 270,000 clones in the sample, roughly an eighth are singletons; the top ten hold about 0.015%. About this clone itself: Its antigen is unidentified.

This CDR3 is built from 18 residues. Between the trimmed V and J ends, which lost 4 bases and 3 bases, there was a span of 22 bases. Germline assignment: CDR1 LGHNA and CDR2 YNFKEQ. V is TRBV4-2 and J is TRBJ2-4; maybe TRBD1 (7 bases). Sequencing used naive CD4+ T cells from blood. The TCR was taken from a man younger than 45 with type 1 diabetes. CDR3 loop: CASSPIRGDNRGKNIQYF. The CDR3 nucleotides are TGTGCCAGCAGCCCCATTAGGGGGGATAACAGGGGCAAAAACATTCAGTACTTC.